The TCR beta chain under discussion was sequenced for a study of blood T cells in healthy people across ages. General study results and limits: Per million T cells, TCR beta diversity dropped about linearly as age rose. Both higher diversity and more naive CD4+ cells marked long-lived donors when set against aged donors.

On this clonotype: Antigen: not known.

Donors ranged from about 6 to 90 years old and were healthy Caucasians in Russia. Alongside a J-beta primer mix, a sample-barcoded 5' primer served in a second PCR lasting roughly 6 to 11 cycles. TCRdb re-called the 5' RACE reads through MiXCR, storing one row per CDR3 protein. Altogether about 760,000 distinct CDR3 sequences are present, 20% to 25% being singletons, with the ten largest covering more than 8.5%. Germline V gives CDR1 SGHDT, CDR2 YYEEEE. The CDR3 extends over 16 amino acids. V was trimmed by 0 bases and J by 0 bases, leaving 10 bases between them. These data were also reused for a study on T cells of mothers and their children. That investigation notes: Second-PCR primer M1S introduced sample barcodes and 2-4 random nucleotides.

This chain joins TRBV5-6 and TRBJ2-1; D gene unclear. This receptor was identified in a boy aged 10-17 years in good health. Input material: blood. The CDR3 nucleotides are TGTGCCAGCAGCTTGGCCGAGACACGCTCCTACAATGAGCAGTTCTTC. This encodes CASSLAETRSYNEQFF.